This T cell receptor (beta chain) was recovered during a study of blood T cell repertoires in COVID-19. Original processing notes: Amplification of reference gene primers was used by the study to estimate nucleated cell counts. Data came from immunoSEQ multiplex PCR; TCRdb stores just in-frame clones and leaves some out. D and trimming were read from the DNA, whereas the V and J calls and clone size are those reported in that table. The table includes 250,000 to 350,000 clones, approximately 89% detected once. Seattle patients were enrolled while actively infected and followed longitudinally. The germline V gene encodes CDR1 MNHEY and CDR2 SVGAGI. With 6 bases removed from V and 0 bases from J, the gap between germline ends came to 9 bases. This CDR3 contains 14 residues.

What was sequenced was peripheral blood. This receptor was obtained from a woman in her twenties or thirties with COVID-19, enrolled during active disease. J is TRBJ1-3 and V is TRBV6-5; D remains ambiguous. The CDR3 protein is CASRLRFSGNTIYF. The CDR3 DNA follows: TGTGCCAGCAGGCTACGCTTCTCTGGAAACACCATATATTTT.